This TCR beta chain is from a study of liver allograft versus peripheral blood T cells (dated by TCRdb to 2018 to 2021). For context, the study as a whole: The study compared the T cell receptor repertoires present in transplanted livers with the repertoires present in the peripheral blood of liver transplant recipients. What the work shows at the level of the full study, not this receptor alone: T cell receptor repertoires inside liver allografts were reported to differ from those detected in peripheral blood.

Instrument used: Illumina MiSeq. TCRdb passed the public sequencing reads through fastp at Q25 and MiXCR, retaining productive beta sequences. Each CDR3 protein appears once, grouped with its most common genes and DNA. The sample table contains over 9,000 distinct CDR3 sequences; only one count was recorded for around 20% of them. Clones ranked in the top ten supply about 1.2% of the sample. By share, this clonotype ranks as medium-sized (0.01 to 0.1%). The clone's antigen remains unknown. It has no much larger one-base neighbor in the sample; base qualities were not kept. The CDR1 and CDR2 encoded by the germline V gene (reference sequence) are LNHDA and SQIVND. The CDR3 numbers 13 residues from cysteine through phenylalanine. CDR3 DNA only is kept here, 39 bases in frame from base 1. Trimming at the junction amounts to 6 bases on V and 7 bases on J, and the germline ends lie 12 bases apart.

The source of this sequence is a human patient who had a liver transplant. In patients who had a transplant, some T cells may come from the graft donor. The rearrangement combines TRBV19 with TRBJ1-4, with a tentative D gene TRBD1 over 6 matching bases. The nucleotide sequence reads TGTGCCAGTAGCAGGGGTAGGAGTGAAAAACTGTTTTTT. Its protein is CASSRGRSEKLFF.